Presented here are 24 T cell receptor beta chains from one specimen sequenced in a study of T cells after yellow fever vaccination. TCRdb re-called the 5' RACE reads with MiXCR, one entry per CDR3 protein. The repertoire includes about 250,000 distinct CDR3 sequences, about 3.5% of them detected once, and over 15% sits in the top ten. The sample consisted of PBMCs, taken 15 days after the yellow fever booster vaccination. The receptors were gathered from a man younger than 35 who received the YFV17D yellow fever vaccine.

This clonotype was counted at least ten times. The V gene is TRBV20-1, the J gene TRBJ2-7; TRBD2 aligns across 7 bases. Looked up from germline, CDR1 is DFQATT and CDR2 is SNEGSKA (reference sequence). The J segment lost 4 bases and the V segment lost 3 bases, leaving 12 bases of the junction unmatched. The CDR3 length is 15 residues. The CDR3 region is CSASLSGAGEYEQYF. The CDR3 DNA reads TGCAGTGCTAGTCTGAGTGGGGCGGGGGAATACGAGCAGTACTTC.

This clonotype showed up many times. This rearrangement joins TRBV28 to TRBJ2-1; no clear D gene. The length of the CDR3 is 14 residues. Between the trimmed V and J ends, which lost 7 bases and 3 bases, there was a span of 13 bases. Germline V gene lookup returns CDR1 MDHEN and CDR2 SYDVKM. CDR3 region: CASNDLGLYNEQFF. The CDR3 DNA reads TGTGCCAGCAACGATTTGGGTCTCTACAATGAGCAGTTCTTC.

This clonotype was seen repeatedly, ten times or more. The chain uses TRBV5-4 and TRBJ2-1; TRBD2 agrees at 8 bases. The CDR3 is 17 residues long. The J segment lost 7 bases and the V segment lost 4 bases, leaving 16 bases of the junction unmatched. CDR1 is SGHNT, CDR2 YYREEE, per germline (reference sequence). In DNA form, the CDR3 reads TGTGCCAGCAGCCCGCGACTCGGGGGGGCCATCGGTAATGAGCAGTTCTTC. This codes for CASSPRLGGAIGNEQFF.

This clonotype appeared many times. CDR3 in amino acids: CATSPAGWGRNEQYF. CDR3 nucleotides: TGTGCCACCTCGCCGGCCGGATGGGGGCGAAACGAGCAGTACTTC. This chain connects TRBV27 to TRBJ2-7; D is perhaps TRBD1 (6 bases). This CDR3 has 15 amino acids. Trimming took off 10 bases at V and 5 bases at J, with 24 bases between the two ends. Germline V lookup: CDR1 MNHEY, CDR2 SMNVEV (reference sequence).

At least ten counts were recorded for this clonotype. The CDR3 coding sequence is TGTGCCAGCACCGTCCGGGGCTGGGGCGAAAAACTGTTTTTT. Translating gives CASTVRGWGEKLFF. The V gene is TRBV7-8, the J gene TRBJ1-4; a possible D gene is TRBD1 (5 bases). Germline V gives CDR1 SGHVS, CDR2 FQNEAQ. CDR3 length: 14 residues. Trimming removed 7 bases at V and 8 bases at J, with 17 bases between.

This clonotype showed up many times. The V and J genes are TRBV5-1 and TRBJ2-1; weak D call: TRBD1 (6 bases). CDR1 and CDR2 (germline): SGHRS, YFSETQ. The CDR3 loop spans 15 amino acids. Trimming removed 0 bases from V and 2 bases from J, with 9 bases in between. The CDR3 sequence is CASSLGTVTYNEQFF. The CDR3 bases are TGCGCCAGCAGCTTGGGGACAGTCACCTACAATGAGCAGTTCTTC.

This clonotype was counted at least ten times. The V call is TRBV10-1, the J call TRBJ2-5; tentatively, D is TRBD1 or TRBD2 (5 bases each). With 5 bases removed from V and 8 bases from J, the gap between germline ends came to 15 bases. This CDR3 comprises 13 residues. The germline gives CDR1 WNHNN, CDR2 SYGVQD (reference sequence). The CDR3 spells CASSTSGDGTQYF. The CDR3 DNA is TGCGCCAGCAGTACATCCGGGGACGGTACCCAGTACTTC.

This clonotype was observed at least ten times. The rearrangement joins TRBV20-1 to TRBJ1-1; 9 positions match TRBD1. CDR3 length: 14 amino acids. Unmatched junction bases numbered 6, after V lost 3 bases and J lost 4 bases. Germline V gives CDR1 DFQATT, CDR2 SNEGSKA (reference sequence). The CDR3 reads CSASQQGAGTEAFF. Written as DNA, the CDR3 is TGCAGTGCTAGTCAACAGGGGGCTGGCACTGAAGCTTTCTTT.

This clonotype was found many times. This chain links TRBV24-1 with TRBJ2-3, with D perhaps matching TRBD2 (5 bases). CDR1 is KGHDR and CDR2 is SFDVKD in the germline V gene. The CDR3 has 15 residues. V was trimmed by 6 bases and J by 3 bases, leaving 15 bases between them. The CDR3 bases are TGTGCCACCAGTACCGCAAAGGGCGGGACAGATACGCAGTATTTT. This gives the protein CATSTAKGGTDTQYF.

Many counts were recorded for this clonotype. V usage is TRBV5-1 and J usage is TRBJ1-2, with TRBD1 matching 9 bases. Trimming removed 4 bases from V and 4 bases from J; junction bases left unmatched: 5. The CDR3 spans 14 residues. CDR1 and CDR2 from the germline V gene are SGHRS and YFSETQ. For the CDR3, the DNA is TGCGCCAGCAGCATGGACAGGGGTGGCTATGGCTACACCTTC. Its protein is CASSMDRGGYGYTF.

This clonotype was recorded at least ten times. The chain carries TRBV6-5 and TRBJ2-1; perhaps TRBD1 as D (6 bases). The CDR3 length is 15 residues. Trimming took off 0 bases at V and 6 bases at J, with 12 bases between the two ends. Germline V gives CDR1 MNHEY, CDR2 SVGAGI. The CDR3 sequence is CASSYSGRTVNEQFF. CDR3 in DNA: TGTGCCAGCAGTTACTCGGGGCGGACAGTCAATGAGCAGTTCTTC.

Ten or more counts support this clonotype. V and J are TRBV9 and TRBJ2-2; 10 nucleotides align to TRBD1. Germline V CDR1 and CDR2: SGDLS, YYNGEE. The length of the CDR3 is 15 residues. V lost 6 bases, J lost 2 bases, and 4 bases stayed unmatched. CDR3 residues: CASTRDRGNTGELFF. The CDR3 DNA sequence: TGTGCCAGCACACGGGACAGGGGAAACACCGGGGAGCTGTTTTTT.

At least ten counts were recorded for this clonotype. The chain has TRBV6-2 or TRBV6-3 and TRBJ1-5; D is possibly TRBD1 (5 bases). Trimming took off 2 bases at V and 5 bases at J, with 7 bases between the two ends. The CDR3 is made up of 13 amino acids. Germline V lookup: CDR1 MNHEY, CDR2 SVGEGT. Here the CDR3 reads CASSYVGDQPQHF. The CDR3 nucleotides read TGTGCCAGCAGTTACGTGGGGGATCAGCCCCAGCATTTT.

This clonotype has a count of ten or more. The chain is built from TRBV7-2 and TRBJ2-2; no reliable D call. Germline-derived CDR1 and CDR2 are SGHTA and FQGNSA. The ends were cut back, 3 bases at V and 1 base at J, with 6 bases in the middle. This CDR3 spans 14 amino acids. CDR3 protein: CASSLSKNTGELFF. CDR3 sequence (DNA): TGTGCCAGCAGCTTGTCCAAGAACACCGGGGAGCTGTTTTTT.

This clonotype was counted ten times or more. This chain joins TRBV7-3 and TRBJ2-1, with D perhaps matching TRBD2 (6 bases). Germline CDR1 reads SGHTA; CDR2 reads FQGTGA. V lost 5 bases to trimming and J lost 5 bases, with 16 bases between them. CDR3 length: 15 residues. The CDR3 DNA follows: TGTGCCAGCAGCCCAGTCGGGGGAGGCGACAATGAGCAGTTCTTC. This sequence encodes CASSPVGGGDNEQFF.

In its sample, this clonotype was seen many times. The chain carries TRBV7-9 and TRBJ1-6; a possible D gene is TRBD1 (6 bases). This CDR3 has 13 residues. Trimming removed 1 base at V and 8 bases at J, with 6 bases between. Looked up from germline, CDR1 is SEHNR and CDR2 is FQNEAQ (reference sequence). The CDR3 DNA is TGTGCCAGCAGCTTAGAGGGGGATTCACCCCTCCACTTT. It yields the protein CASSLEGDSPLHF.

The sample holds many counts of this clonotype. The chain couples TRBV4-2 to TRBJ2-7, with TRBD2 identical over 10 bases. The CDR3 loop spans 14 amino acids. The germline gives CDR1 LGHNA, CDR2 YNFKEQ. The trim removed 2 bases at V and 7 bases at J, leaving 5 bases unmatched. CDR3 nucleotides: TGTGCCAGCAGCCAAACGACTAGCGGGCGGGAGCAGTACTTC. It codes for CASSQTTSGREQYF.

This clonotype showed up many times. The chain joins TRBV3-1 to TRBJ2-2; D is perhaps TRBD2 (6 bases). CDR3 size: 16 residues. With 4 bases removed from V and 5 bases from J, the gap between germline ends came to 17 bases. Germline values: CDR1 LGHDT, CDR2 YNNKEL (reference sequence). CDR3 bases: TGTGCCAGCAGCCCCCCGGGGGAGCCCGGGACCGGGGAGCTGTTTTTT. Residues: CASSPPGEPGTGELFF.

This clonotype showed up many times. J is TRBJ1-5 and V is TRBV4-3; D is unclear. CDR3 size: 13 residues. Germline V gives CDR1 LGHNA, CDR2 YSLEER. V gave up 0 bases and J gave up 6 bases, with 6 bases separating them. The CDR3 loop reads CASSQDQSQPQHF. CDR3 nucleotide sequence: TGCGCCAGCAGCCAAGATCAAAGTCAGCCCCAGCATTTT.

For the CDR3, the DNA is TGTGCCAGCAGTTTAGTCTTGTACAGGGACACTGAAGCTTTCTTT. It specifies CASSLVLYRDTEAFF. The chain carries TRBV12-3 or TRBV12-4 and TRBJ1-1; the D gene is possibly TRBD1 (6 bases). V was trimmed by 1 base and J by 3 bases, leaving 12 bases between them. The length of the CDR3 is 15 residues.

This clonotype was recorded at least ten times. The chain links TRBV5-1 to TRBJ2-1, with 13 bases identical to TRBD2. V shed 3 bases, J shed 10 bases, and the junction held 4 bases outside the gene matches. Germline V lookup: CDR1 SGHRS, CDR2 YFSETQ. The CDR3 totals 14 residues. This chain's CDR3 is CASSSGLAGAEQFF. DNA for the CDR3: TGCGCCAGCAGCTCTGGACTAGCGGGGGCCGAGCAGTTCTTC.

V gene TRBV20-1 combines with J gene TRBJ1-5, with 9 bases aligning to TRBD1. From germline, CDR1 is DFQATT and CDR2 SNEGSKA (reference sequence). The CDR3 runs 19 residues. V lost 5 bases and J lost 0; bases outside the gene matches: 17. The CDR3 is CSAVSGSGQGTYSNQPQHF. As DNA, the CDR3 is TGCAGTGCTGTCTCGGGATCGGGACAGGGAACCTATAGCAATCAGCCCCAGCATTTT.

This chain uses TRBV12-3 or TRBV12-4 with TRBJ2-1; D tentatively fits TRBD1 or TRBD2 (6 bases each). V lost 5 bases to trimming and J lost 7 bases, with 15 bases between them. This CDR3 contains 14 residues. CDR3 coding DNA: TGTGCCAGCAGTCAAATTCAGGGGAGGAATGAGCAGTTCTTC. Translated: CASSQIQGRNEQFF.

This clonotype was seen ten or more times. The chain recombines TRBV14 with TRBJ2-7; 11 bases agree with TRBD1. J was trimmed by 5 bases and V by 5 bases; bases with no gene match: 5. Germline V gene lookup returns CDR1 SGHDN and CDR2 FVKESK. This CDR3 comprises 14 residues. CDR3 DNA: TGTGCCAGCAGCTCCCGGGACAGGGGGAACGAGCAGTACTTC. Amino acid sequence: CASSSRDRGNEQYF.